This is a list of T cell receptor beta chains from one sample in a study of OX40 agonist ivuxolimab in advanced cancers. TCRdb keeps only in-frame clones here, not all; method: immunoSEQ multiplex PCR. The data hold roughly 47,000 clones, with around 92% observed a single time. Material: CD4+ or CD8+ T cells sorted from blood, obtained in a trial of the OX40 agonist ivuxolimab. These receptors all stem from an adult with an advanced solid tumor such as melanoma, head and neck, liver or kidney cancer. Each CDR3 is given with its conserved first and last residue. Fields, in order: D gene, J gene, clone size, V gene, CDR3 protein, CDR3 DNA. A D gene is named only where the DNA matches it firmly. Clone size is stated in some rows and not others, as once, few, many or a class when expanded.

d_gene: -; j_gene: TRBJ2-7; abundance: -; v_gene: TRBV9; CDR3aa: CASSVDSRGLYPYEQYF; CDR3nt: TGTGCCAGCAGCGTAGATTCAAGGGGACTGTACCCCTACGAGCAGTACTTC
d_gene: -; j_gene: TRBJ2-5; abundance: -; v_gene: TRBV27; CDR3aa: CASSFRGEETQYF; CDR3nt: TGTGCCAGCAGTTTTCGAGGGGAAGAGACCCAGTACTTC
d_gene: TRBD2; j_gene: TRBJ2-1; abundance: -; v_gene: TRBV30; CDR3aa: CAWSIAGEQFF; CDR3nt: TGTGCCTGGAGTATAGCGGGAGAGCAGTTCTTC
d_gene: -; j_gene: TRBJ2-7; abundance: -; v_gene: TRBV6-5; CDR3aa: CASSYGDSYEQYF; CDR3nt: TGTGCCAGCAGTTACGGGGACTCGTACGAGCAGTACTTC
d_gene: -; j_gene: TRBJ1-5; abundance: -; v_gene: TRBV30; CDR3aa: CAWSVPVDSHQPQHF; CDR3nt: TGTGCCTGGAGTGTACCGGTTGACAGCCATCAGCCCCAGCATTTT
d_gene: TRBD1; j_gene: TRBJ2-1; abundance: -; v_gene: TRBV9; CDR3aa: CASSRGGGEQFF; CDR3nt: TGTGCCAGCAGCCGAGGGGGCGGAGAGCAGTTCTTC
d_gene: -; j_gene: TRBJ2-7; abundance: -; v_gene: TRBV7-6; CDR3aa: CASSLGLSSYEQYF; CDR3nt: TGTGCCAGCAGCTTGGGGTTGAGCTCCTACGAGCAGTACTTC
d_gene: -; j_gene: TRBJ1-1; abundance: -; v_gene: TRBV6-5; CDR3aa: CASSYAGRNTEAFF; CDR3nt: TGTGCCAGCAGTTACGCCGGGAGGAACACTGAAGCTTTCTTT
d_gene: -; j_gene: TRBJ1-6; abundance: -; v_gene: TRBV5-4; CDR3aa: CASSPQGSPPPLHF; CDR3nt: TGTGCCAGCAGCCCTCAAGGTTCACCTCCACCCCTCCACTTT
d_gene: TRBD2; j_gene: TRBJ2-7; abundance: -; v_gene: TRBV2; CDR3aa: CATGEVAGNYEQYF; CDR3nt: TGTGCCACCGGGGAGGTAGCGGGTAACTACGAGCAGTACTTC
d_gene: TRBD1; j_gene: TRBJ1-1; abundance: -; v_gene: TRBV9; CDR3aa: CASSAEGGQGNSRNTEAFF; CDR3nt: TGTGCCAGCAGCGCGGAGGGGGGACAGGGGAATAGTAGGAACACTGAAGCTTTCTTT
d_gene: -; j_gene: TRBJ2-7; abundance: -; v_gene: TRBV9; CDR3aa: CASSTWDGPYEQYF; CDR3nt: TGTGCCAGCAGCACCTGGGACGGACCCTACGAGCAGTACTTC
d_gene: -; j_gene: TRBJ2-1; abundance: -; v_gene: TRBV4-1; CDR3aa: CASSQGGGGGNEQFF; CDR3nt: TGCGCCAGCAGCCAAGGAGGGGGTGGAGGCAATGAGCAGTTCTTC
d_gene: -; j_gene: TRBJ1-2; abundance: -; v_gene: TRBV9; CDR3aa: CASSVEDNYGYTF; CDR3nt: TGTGCCAGCAGCGTAGAGGATAACTATGGCTACACCTTC
d_gene: -; j_gene: TRBJ2-1; abundance: -; v_gene: TRBV19; CDR3aa: CASRPGDNAYNEQFF; CDR3nt: TGTGCCAGTAGACCGGGGGACAATGCCTACAATGAGCAGTTCTTC
d_gene: TRBD1; j_gene: TRBJ2-1; abundance: medium-sized; v_gene: TRBV7-3; CDR3aa: CASGTGNPYNEQFF; CDR3nt: TGTGCCAGCGGGACAGGGAATCCCTACAATGAGCAGTTCTTC
d_gene: -; j_gene: TRBJ1-5; abundance: -; v_gene: TRBV18; CDR3aa: CASSPPPGRTGNQPQHF; CDR3nt: TGTGCCAGCTCACCACCCCCGGGCCGCACCGGGAATCAGCCCCAGCATTTT
d_gene: TRBD2; j_gene: TRBJ2-3; abundance: -; v_gene: TRBV11-3; CDR3aa: CASSPGTSGRSTDTQYF; CDR3nt: TGTGCCAGCAGCCCCGGGACTAGCGGGAGGAGCACAGATACGCAGTATTTT
d_gene: -; j_gene: TRBJ2-7; abundance: medium-sized; v_gene: TRBV4-2; CDR3aa: CASSPEGGGGYEQYF; CDR3nt: TGTGCCAGCAGCCCCGAAGGGGGGGGCGGGTACGAGCAGTACTTC
d_gene: -; j_gene: TRBJ1-5; abundance: -; v_gene: TRBV12-5; CDR3aa: CASGSGSSGAYNQPQHF; CDR3nt: TGTGCTAGTGGTTCTGGAAGTTCAGGGGCCTACAATCAGCCCCAGCATTTT
d_gene: -; j_gene: TRBJ2-7; abundance: -; v_gene: TRBV19; CDR3aa: CASSIGREEQYF; CDR3nt: TGTGCCAGTAGTATAGGACGTGAAGAGCAGTACTTC
d_gene: -; j_gene: TRBJ1-1; abundance: -; v_gene: TRBV6-6; CDR3aa: CASSFEGDTEAFF; CDR3nt: TGTGCCAGCAGTTTTGAAGGGGACACTGAAGCTTTCTTT
d_gene: -; j_gene: TRBJ2-3; abundance: -; v_gene: TRBV2; CDR3aa: CASSPSRRTDTQYF; CDR3nt: TGTGCCAGCAGCCCTAGCAGGAGGACTGATACGCAGTATTTT
d_gene: -; j_gene: TRBJ1-2; abundance: -; v_gene: TRBV30; CDR3aa: CAWSPGVGNYGYTF; CDR3nt: TGTGCCTGGAGTCCGGGAGTAGGTAACTATGGCTACACCTTC
d_gene: -; j_gene: TRBJ1-5; abundance: -; v_gene: TRBV20-1; CDR3aa: CSASRDLAQHF; CDR3nt: TGCAGTGCTAGCCGGGACCTGGCCCAGCATTTT
d_gene: -; j_gene: TRBJ2-3; abundance: -; v_gene: TRBV4-3; CDR3aa: CASSQEPGTSSTDTQYF; CDR3nt: TGCGCCAGCAGCCAGGAACCCGGGACCTCTAGCACAGATACGCAGTATTTT
d_gene: -; j_gene: TRBJ2-6; abundance: -; v_gene: TRBV7-3; CDR3aa: CASSLGPTETGANVLTF; CDR3nt: TGTGCCAGCAGCTTAGGCCCCACGGAGACTGGGGCCAACGTCCTGACTTTC
d_gene: -; j_gene: TRBJ2-1; abundance: -; v_gene: TRBV7-2; CDR3aa: CASSLSLAPPYNEQFF; CDR3nt: TGTGCCAGCAGCTTAAGTTTAGCCCCTCCCTACAATGAGCAGTTCTTC
d_gene: TRBD2; j_gene: TRBJ2-2; abundance: -; v_gene: TRBV5-4; CDR3aa: CASSLGPRFGEGTGELFF; CDR3nt: TGTGCCAGCAGCTTGGGGCCCAGATTCGGGGAGGGCACCGGGGAGCTGTTTTTT
d_gene: -; j_gene: TRBJ2-2; abundance: -; v_gene: TRBV12-5; CDR3aa: CASGLVLRGAGELFF; CDR3nt: TGTGCTAGTGGTTTGGTACTGAGAGGGGCCGGGGAGCTGTTTTTT
d_gene: TRBD1; j_gene: TRBJ2-7; abundance: -; v_gene: TRBV5-8; CDR3aa: CATGQGALPVSDEQYF; CDR3nt: TGCGCAACGGGGCAGGGGGCTCTCCCCGTTTCCGACGAGCAGTACTTC
d_gene: -; j_gene: TRBJ1-4; abundance: -; v_gene: TRBV6-5; CDR3aa: CASSYSIGATNEKLFF; CDR3nt: TGTGCCAGCAGTTACTCGATCGGCGCAACTAATGAAAAACTGTTTTTT
d_gene: TRBD2; j_gene: TRBJ2-1; abundance: -; v_gene: TRBV9; CDR3aa: CASSVVGGRYNEQFF; CDR3nt: TGTGCCAGCAGCGTAGTGGGAGGGCGATACAATGAGCAGTTCTTC
d_gene: -; j_gene: TRBJ2-7; abundance: -; v_gene: TRBV9; CDR3aa: CASSVGSPGNEQYF; CDR3nt: TGTGCCAGCAGCGTAGGGTCCCCCGGGAACGAGCAGTACTTC
d_gene: -; j_gene: TRBJ2-1; abundance: -; v_gene: TRBV5-1; CDR3aa: CASSLAEHNEQFF; CDR3nt: TGCGCCAGCAGCTTGGCCGAGCACAATGAGCAGTTCTTC
d_gene: -; j_gene: TRBJ2-7; abundance: -; v_gene: TRBV15; CDR3aa: CATSGRVGTRPYEQYF; CDR3nt: TGTGCCACCAGCGGTAGAGTCGGTACCCGTCCCTACGAGCAGTACTTC
d_gene: -; j_gene: TRBJ1-1; abundance: -; v_gene: TRBV21-1; CDR3aa: CASSKAGQGGDTEAFF; CDR3nt: TGTGCCAGCAGCAAAGCGGGACAGGGAGGGGACACTGAAGCTTTCTTT
d_gene: -; j_gene: TRBJ1-2; abundance: -; v_gene: TRBV27; CDR3aa: CASKGEDYGYTF; CDR3nt: TGTGCCAGCAAAGGGGAGGACTATGGCTACACCTTC
d_gene: -; j_gene: TRBJ1-4; abundance: -; v_gene: TRBV15; CDR3aa: CATSRVEGRSELFF; CDR3nt: TGTGCCACCAGCAGAGTGGAAGGACGGTCTGAGCTGTTTTTT
d_gene: -; j_gene: TRBJ2-3; abundance: few; v_gene: TRBV28; CDR3aa: CASTPTSSTDTQYF; CDR3nt: TGTGCCAGCACCCCCACCTCTAGCACAGATACGCAGTATTTT
d_gene: TRBD1; j_gene: TRBJ1-3; abundance: -; v_gene: TRBV6-5; CDR3aa: CASSFRDRDSGNTIYF; CDR3nt: TGTGCCAGCAGTTTTCGGGACAGGGACTCTGGAAACACCATATATTTT
d_gene: TRBD1; j_gene: TRBJ1-1; abundance: -; v_gene: TRBV18; CDR3aa: CASSPQGVREFDTEAFF; CDR3nt: TGTGCCAGCTCACCCCAGGGGGTAAGGGAGTTCGACACTGAAGCTTTCTTT
d_gene: -; j_gene: TRBJ1-2; abundance: -; v_gene: TRBV19; CDR3aa: CATSLRYTDYGYTF; CDR3nt: TGTGCCACTTCTCTAAGGTATACGGACTATGGCTACACCTTC
d_gene: -; j_gene: TRBJ1-4; abundance: -; v_gene: TRBV19; CDR3aa: CASSTRDMLSEEKLFF; CDR3nt: TGTGCCAGTAGTACCCGGGACATGTTGTCGGAGGAAAAACTGTTTTTT
d_gene: TRBD1; j_gene: TRBJ2-7; abundance: -; v_gene: TRBV4-3; CDR3aa: CASSHRTGFYEQYF; CDR3nt: TGCGCCAGCAGCCACCGGACAGGGTTCTACGAGCAGTACTTC
d_gene: -; j_gene: TRBJ2-1; abundance: -; v_gene: TRBV19; CDR3aa: CATLAGWGYNEQFF; CDR3nt: TGTGCCACCCTCGCAGGCTGGGGCTACAATGAGCAGTTCTTC
d_gene: -; j_gene: TRBJ1-2; abundance: -; v_gene: TRBV11-2; CDR3aa: CASSFDYGYTF; CDR3nt: TGTGCCAGCAGCTTTGACTATGGCTACACCTTC